These 27 T cell receptor beta chains came from one sample sequenced in a study of blood T cells in healthy people across ages. The use of a sample-barcoded 5' primer and a J-beta primer mix characterized a second PCR of roughly 7 to 11 cycles. One entry per CDR3 protein results from TCRdb running MiXCR on the 5' RACE reads. Among some 1,800,000 distinct CDR3 sequences listed, approximately 40% were seen once. Specimen: blood. These receptors were collected from a human donor in good health.

This CDR3 is CASSLVDREETQYF. The CDR3 nucleotides are TGCGCCAGCAGCTTAGTGGACAGAGAAGAGACCCAGTACTTC. The genes are TRBV5-1 and TRBJ2-5; D possibly corresponds to TRBD1 (6 bases). The CDR3 is 14 residues long. Looked up from germline, CDR1 is SGHRS and CDR2 is YFSETQ. V dropped 2 bases and J dropped 3 bases, with 11 bases sitting between them.

The table lists this clonotype with a few counts. V is TRBV4-3 and J is TRBJ2-1, with a possible D match to TRBD1 (6 bases). Per the germline V gene, CDR1 is LGHNA and CDR2 is YSLEER. Trimming stripped 2 bases from V and 0 bases from J, with 11 bases between. This CDR3 is 16 amino acids long. The CDR3 DNA follows: TGCGCCAGCAGCCAACTTACAGGGCTCTCCTACAATGAGCAGTTCTTC. This encodes CASSQLTGLSYNEQFF.

For the CDR3, the DNA is TGTGCCACCAGTGATCCCGGGACAGGGGGCTACAATGAGCAGTTCTTC. Its protein is CATSDPGTGGYNEQFF. The chain combines TRBV24-1 with TRBJ2-1; 11 nucleotides line up with TRBD1. CDR1 and CDR2 from the germline V gene are KGHDR and SFDVKD. The V gene end was trimmed by 3 bases and the J gene end by 3 bases; junction bases not matched to a gene: 3. The CDR3 is made up of 16 amino acids.

CDR3 sequence reads: CSASNPRGTSSYNEQFF. CDR3 nucleotide sequence: TGCAGTGCTAGTAACCCCCGGGGTACGAGCTCCTACAATGAGCAGTTCTTC. The chain combines TRBV20-1 with TRBJ2-1; D perhaps matches TRBD2 (5 bases). Germline V gene lookup returns CDR1 DFQATT and CDR2 SNEGSKA (reference sequence). This CDR3 contains 17 residues. V was shortened by 3 bases and J by 0 bases, with 18 bases between the two germline ends.

Note on this clonotype: A much larger clone lies a single base off, so this may be a read error. The CDR3 sequence is CASSYGAYGYTF. The DNA for the CDR3 is TGTGCCAGCAGTTACGGGGCCTATGGCTACACCTTC. This chain joins TRBV6-2 or TRBV6-3 and TRBJ1-2; the D gene is possibly TRBD1 (5 bases). V gave up 2 bases and J gave up 4 bases, with 5 bases separating them. The germline gives CDR1 MNHEY, CDR2 SVGEGT. CDR3 length: 12 residues.

The gene calls are TRBV9 and TRBJ2-2; D is unresolved. The length of the CDR3 is 16 residues. Looked up from germline, CDR1 is SGDLS and CDR2 is YYNGEE. V was shortened by 4 bases and J by 6 bases, with 19 bases between the two germline ends. CDR3 loop: CASSIQGSLFSGELFF. The CDR3 bases are TGTGCCAGCAGCATTCAAGGGTCCCTGTTTTCCGGGGAGCTGTTTTTT.

The gene calls are TRBV27 and TRBJ2-1; TRBD2 aligns across 9 bases. Germline V gene lookup returns CDR1 MNHEY and CDR2 SMNVEV (reference sequence). This CDR3 spans 15 amino acids. V was pared by 6 bases and J by 7 bases, with 10 bases of the junction left unmatched. The CDR3 DNA is TGTGCCAGCAGCCTCCCGGCGGGGGGGGGGAATGAGCAGTTCTTC. This translates into CASSLPAGGGNEQFF.

This sequence joins TRBV9 and TRBJ1-6; D ambiguous. The CDR3 runs to 12 residues. Germline V gene data show CDR1 as SGDLS and CDR2 as YYNGEE. The germline V and J ends were trimmed by 0 bases and 8 bases, with 3 bases remaining between them. Here the CDR3 DNA reads TGTGCCAGCAGCGTAGTCGATTCACCCCTCCACTTT. Residues: CASSVVDSPLHF.

In DNA, the CDR3 is TGTGCCAGCAGCAAAGGTGTCGTTGGGGGGATCTCCTACAATGAGCAGTACTTC. Its protein is CASSKGVVGGISYNEQYF. The chain couples TRBV21-1 to TRBJ2-1. The J call is uncertain, as TRBJ2-7 better fits the DNA end. TRBV21-1 is flagged as a pseudogene. CDR3 length: 18 residues.

The chain is built from TRBV5-1 and TRBJ1-2, with D perhaps matching TRBD1 (5 bases). CDR3 length: 17 residues. Trimming removed 4 bases from V and 0 bases from J, with 19 bases in between. Germline CDR1 reads SGHRS; CDR2 reads YFSETQ. The DNA for the CDR3 is TGCGCCAGCAGCCCCGGTGCGGGGGAGTACACTAACTATGGCTACACCTTC. Its translation is CASSPGAGEYTNYGYTF.

This clonotype has a handful of counts. This chain connects TRBV5-1 to TRBJ2-4; TRBD2 aligns across 12 bases. The CDR3 loop spans 16 amino acids. CDR1 is SGHRS and CDR2 is YFSETQ in the germline V gene. The V and J ends lost 1 base and 8 bases, in that order; junction bases with no gene match: 7. The CDR3: CASSLSASGGVDIQYF. The CDR3, as DNA: TGCGCCAGCAGCTTGTCGGCTAGCGGGGGGGTAGACATTCAGTACTTC.

This clonotype turned up a few times. The chain links TRBV7-8 to TRBJ2-5; no clear D gene. Trimming took off 5 bases at V and 4 bases at J, with 14 bases between the two ends. This CDR3 comprises 14 residues. Germline CDR1 SGHVS, CDR2 FQNEAQ. The CDR3 sequence is CASSRLLDGETQYF. DNA for the CDR3: TGTGCCAGCAGCCGACTCTTGGACGGAGAGACCCAGTACTTC.

CDR3 amino acids: CASSRGGTSGIYEQYF. The DNA for the CDR3 is TGCGCCAGCAGCCGAGGGGGGACTAGCGGAATATACGAGCAGTACTTC. The rearrangement links TRBV5-1 to TRBJ2-5, with 11 bases identical to TRBD2. The assigned J gene may be wrong: the sequence end matches TRBJ2-7 better. From germline, CDR1 is SGHRS and CDR2 YFSETQ. The CDR3 loop spans 16 amino acids.

The rearrangement joins TRBV7-2 to TRBJ2-7; perhaps TRBD1 as D (6 bases). This CDR3 contains 15 residues. Germline V gives CDR1 SGHTA, CDR2 FQGNSA. Trimming took 0 bases from V and 2 from J, leaving 11 bases between them. DNA of the CDR3: TGTGCCAGCAGCTTAGCCACAGGGAGTGCCTACGAGCAGTACTTC. As protein: CASSLATGSAYEQYF.

This clonotype was seen only a few times. This chain connects TRBV5-5 to TRBJ2-3, with 8 bases lining up with TRBD1. The CDR3 covers 16 residues. Losses at the gene ends were 2 bases for V and 6 bases for J; bases not matched to a gene: 11. The V gene's germline CDR1 is SGHKS and CDR2 YYEKEE (reference sequence). This chain's CDR3 is CASSFRQGYEWDTQYF. In DNA form, the CDR3 reads TGTGCCAGCAGCTTCCGACAGGGGTATGAGTGGGATACGCAGTATTTT. The full variable domain, rest sourced from reference TRBV5-5 and TRBJ2-3, is DAGVTQSPTHLIKTRGQQVTLRCSPISGHKSVSWYQQVLGQGPQFIFQYYEKEERGRGNFPDRFSARQFPNYSSELNVNALLLGDSALYLCASSFRQGYEWDTQYFGPGTRLTVL.

This clonotype showed up many times. This chain links TRBV29-1 with TRBJ2-6; possible D gene TRBD1, 6 bases. Germline V gene lookup returns CDR1 SQVTM and CDR2 ANQGSEA. The V and J ends lost 4 bases and 4 bases respectively, with 17 bases between them. This CDR3 is built from 16 residues. CDR3 DNA: TGCAGCGTTGCGAACAGGTCCACAGGGGGGGCCAACGTCCTGACTTTC. Translated, it gives CSVANRSTGGANVLTF. Full variable domain (rest looked up from reference TRBV29-1 and TRBJ2-6): SAVISQKPSRDICQRGTSLTIQCQVDSQVTMMFWYRQQPGQSLTLIATANQGSEATYESGFVIDKFPISRPNLTFSTLTVSNMSPEDSSIYLCSVANRSTGGANVLTFGAGSRLTVL.

The V and J genes are TRBV20-1 and TRBJ1-5; 8 bases agree with TRBD1. Losses at the gene ends were 1 base for V and 2 bases for J; bases not matched to a gene: 4. The CDR3 has 15 residues. Per germline, CDR1 DFQATT and CDR2 SNEGSKA (reference sequence). CDR3 coding DNA: TGCAGTGCTAGAGGGGCAGGGGGCGGCAATCAGCCCCAGCATTTT. It translates to CSARGAGGGNQPQHF.

There are many counts of this clonotype. The junction shows a germline mismatch at one end, possibly a read error. The CDR3 DNA sequence: TGCGCCAGCAGCCTCCAACAGGGACTGACAGATACGCAGTATTTT. Its protein is CASSLQQGLTDTQYF. The V gene is TRBV7-2, the J gene TRBJ2-3; tentatively, D is TRBD1 or TRBD2 (6 bases each). The CDR3 contains 15 residues. The germline V gene has CDR1 SGHTA and CDR2 FQGNSA.

The chain is built from TRBV28 and TRBJ2-5; 7 bases line up with TRBD1. V lost 6 bases and J lost 6; bases outside the gene matches: 16. CDR3 length: 16 amino acids. Germline V gene sequence: CDR1 MDHEN, CDR2 SYDVKM. The CDR3 DNA follows: TGTGCCAGCAGCCTAAACTTACAGGGGATCGGGAAGACCCAGTACTTC. This translates into CASSLNLQGIGKTQYF.

This chain uses TRBV29-1 with TRBJ2-1, with D tentatively TRBD2 (7 bases). The CDR3 contains 10 residues. Trimming pared 7 bases from V and 9 bases from J, leaving 10 bases between. CDR1 SQVTM and CDR2 ANQGSEA come from the germline V gene. The CDR3 region has the DNA TGCAGCGGCGGGGGCTCTGAGCAGTTCTTC. Translating it yields CSGGGSEQFF.

The chain links TRBV5-1 to TRBJ1-5; no reliable D call. Germline lookup yields CDR1 SGHRS and CDR2 YFSETQ. The ends were cut back, 1 base at V and 3 bases at J, with 11 bases in the middle. This CDR3 contains 15 residues. The CDR3 reads CASSLWADSNQPQHF. The CDR3 bases are TGCGCCAGCAGCTTGTGGGCCGACTCCAATCAGCCCCAGCATTTT.

This clonotype has a handful of counts. The gene calls are TRBV6-5 and TRBJ1-2; 11 bases map to TRBD1. CDR3 size: 13 residues. Germline lookup yields CDR1 MNHEY and CDR2 SVGAGI. After removal of 7 bases from V and 6 bases from J, the junction contained 4 bases not matched to a gene. The CDR3 reads CASMRDRGNGYTF. The DNA of the CDR3 is TGTGCCAGCATGAGGGACAGGGGGAATGGCTACACCTTC.

The V and J genes are TRBV3-1 and TRBJ2-3; maybe TRBD2 (5 bases). Looked up from germline, CDR1 is LGHDT and CDR2 is YNNKEL (reference sequence). The CDR3 is 14 amino acids. V shed 8 bases and J shed 5 bases, with 17 bases lying between them. DNA of the CDR3: TGTGCCAGCGGCCCACTAGGGTTACAAGATACGCAGTATTTT. It yields the protein CASGPLGLQDTQYF.

V usage is TRBV12-3 or TRBV12-4 and J usage is TRBJ2-3, with TRBD1 identical over 8 bases. The CDR3 has 14 amino acids. J was trimmed by 1 base and V by 8 bases; bases with no gene match: 5. The CDR3 DNA reads TGTGCCAGCTCTCAGGGGGCCGGCACAGATACGCAGTATTTT. Amino acids: CASSQGAGTDTQYF.

The genes are TRBV5-1 and TRBJ2-6; TRBD1 matches 9 bases. V shed 2 bases and J 2 bases; nucleotides not matched to a gene: 2. CDR1 is SGHRS, CDR2 YFSETQ, per germline. CDR3 length equals 16 residues. The CDR3 reads CASSLQGAPGANVLTF. The CDR3 DNA reads TGCGCCAGCAGCTTACAGGGGGCGCCTGGGGCCAACGTCCTGACTTTC.

This clonotype showed up just a few times. V gene TRBV12-3 or TRBV12-4 combines with J gene TRBJ1-2; 9 bases align to TRBD1. V lost 7 bases and J lost 3; bases outside the gene matches: 12. This CDR3 comprises 16 residues. In nucleotides, the CDR3 is TGTGCCAGCACCAAGGACAGGGGAAATGTGTACTATGGCTACACCTTC. It specifies CASTKDRGNVYYGYTF.

The chain joins TRBV14 to TRBJ1-2, with unresolved D. The CDR3 length is 13 residues. Germline-derived CDR1 and CDR2 are SGHDN and FVKESK. V gave up 5 bases and J gave up 4 bases, with 11 bases separating them. This CDR3 reads CASSVSAGYGYTF. CDR3 bases: TGTGCCAGCAGCGTCTCGGCGGGCTATGGCTACACCTTC.